A selection of T cell receptor beta chains follows, all from one sample in a study of T cell responses to AZD1222 COVID-19 vaccine. The table came from immunoSEQ multiplex PCR; TCRdb's copy has only in-frame clones and leaves some out. The sample includes about 150,000 clones, more than 85% of them seen just once. The sample in question was peripheral blood, obtained on day 0 of AZD1222 vaccination. The receptors were gathered from an adult in good health. The CDR3 runs from the conserved cysteine through the conserved F or W.

>TRBV15|TRBJ1-1
CATSRDTLGREAFF
>TRBV7-2|TRBJ2-2
CASSPPGQGGLFF
>TRBV30|TRBJ1-4
CAWSSWAGNEKLFF
>TRBV6-2/TRBV6-3|TRBJ1-2
CASSYTAGRYGYTF
>TRBV28|TRBJ1-1
CASSLYGSPPGYTEAFF
>TRBV27|TRBJ2-7
CASSWQREGSYEQYF
>TRBV6-5|TRBJ2-7
CASGLDRGNYEQYF
>TRBV24-1|TRBJ1-4
CATSRDWVNEKLFF
>TRBV3-1/TRBV3-2|TRBJ2-5
CASTRGGAETQYF
>TRBV28|TRBJ1-3
CASGETRIRGNTIYF
>TRBV11-3|TRBJ1-1
CASSLDTGAEAFF
>TRBV7-9|TRBJ2-2
CASSSFQAGINTGELFF
>TRBV7-3|TRBJ2-2
CASSSRMGQRGNTGELFF
>TRBV6-5|TRBJ1-6
CASSPTQRYNSPLHF
>TRBV6-5|TRBJ2-1
CASSSGQFNEQFF
>TRBV18|TRBJ1-2
CASSNQAGTDNGYTF
>TRBV18|TRBJ2-1
CASSPPSGSSYNEQFF
>TRBV5-1|TRBJ2-2
CASSLAGTSGRALDTGELFF
>TRBV20-1|TRBJ1-5
CSASNGDTNQPQHF
>TRBV5-8|TRBJ2-2
CASSWYTGELFF
>TRBV7-3|TRBJ1-1
CASSNGGMNTEAFF
>TRBV6-2/TRBV6-3|TRBJ1-1
CASNPDRGPVPAFF
>TRBV7-7|TRBJ2-5
CASSLGGGETQYF
>TRBV2|TRBJ1-3
CASRAYSGNTIYF
>TRBV4-3|TRBJ1-2
CASSQVRSRGTGYTF
>TRBV7-2|TRBJ2-5
CASSPVGGGAGEETQYF